Presented here are 5 T cell receptor beta chains from one specimen sequenced in a study of OX40 agonist ivuxolimab in advanced cancers. Profiled with immunoSEQ multiplex PCR; TCRdb holds only in-frame clones, not every one. Of roughly 60,000 clones listed, roughly 86% are singletons. Specimen: CD4+ or CD8+ T cells sorted from blood, collected in a trial of the OX40 agonist ivuxolimab. The receptors shown here come from an adult with an advanced solid tumor such as melanoma, head and neck, liver or kidney cancer.

The chain recombines TRBV9 with TRBJ1-1; D gene ambiguous. Germline assignment: CDR1 SGDLS and CDR2 YYNGEE. The V and J ends lost 5 bases and 4 bases respectively, with 15 bases between them. CDR3 length equals 14 residues. CDR3 protein: CASSLGRAGTEAFF. The CDR3 DNA reads as TGTGCCAGCAGTCTAGGTAGGGCGGGCACTGAAGCTTTCTTT.

The genes are TRBV30 and TRBJ2-7, with D possibly being TRBD1 or TRBD2 (6 bases each). From germline, CDR1 is GTSNPN and CDR2 SVGIG (reference sequence). This CDR3 spans 13 amino acids. Trimming cost V 4 bases and J 2 bases, with 12 bases left between them. For the CDR3, the DNA is TGTGCCTGGACCAAAGGGGGGCCCTACGAGCAGTACTTC. Translating it yields CAWTKGGPYEQYF.

DNA for the CDR3: TGCGCCAGCACACCCCCCGGGCTAGGAGGCACCGGGGAGCTGTTTTTT. Its translation is CASTPPGLGGTGELFF. This chain links TRBV5-1 with TRBJ2-2; D perhaps matches TRBD2 (5 bases). The CDR3 runs to 16 residues. CDR1 is SGHRS, CDR2 YFSETQ, per germline. V lost 6 bases, J lost 4 bases, and 19 bases lay in between.

The chain employs TRBV15 and TRBJ1-6; no clear D. The CDR3 has 14 residues. Trimming stripped 1 base from V and 3 bases from J, with 4 bases between. Germline values: CDR1 LNHNV, CDR2 YYDKDF (reference sequence). CDR3 bases: TGTGCCACCAGCAGAGGAAACTATAATTCACCCCTCCACTTT. This translates into CATSRGNYNSPLHF.

CDR3: CASSVGHRGPGEQYF. The CDR3 DNA is TGTGCCAGCAGCGTAGGGCACAGGGGGCCGGGGGAGCAGTACTTC. V usage is TRBV9 and J usage is TRBJ2-7, with TRBD1 matching 9 bases. Germline V gives CDR1 SGDLS, CDR2 YYNGEE. The junction had 8 bases not matched to a gene; V was cut back by 0 bases and J by 7 bases. This CDR3 is built from 15 residues.